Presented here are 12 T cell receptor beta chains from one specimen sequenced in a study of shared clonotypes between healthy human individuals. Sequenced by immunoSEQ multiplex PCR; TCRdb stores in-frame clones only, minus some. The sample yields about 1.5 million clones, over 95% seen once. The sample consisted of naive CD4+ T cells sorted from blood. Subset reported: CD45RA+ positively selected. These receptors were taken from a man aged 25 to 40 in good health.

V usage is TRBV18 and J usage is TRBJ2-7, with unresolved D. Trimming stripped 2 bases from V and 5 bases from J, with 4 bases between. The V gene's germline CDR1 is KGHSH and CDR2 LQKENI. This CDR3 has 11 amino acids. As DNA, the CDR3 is TGTGCCAGCTCACCAAAGCACGAGCAGTACTTC. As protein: CASSPKHEQYF.

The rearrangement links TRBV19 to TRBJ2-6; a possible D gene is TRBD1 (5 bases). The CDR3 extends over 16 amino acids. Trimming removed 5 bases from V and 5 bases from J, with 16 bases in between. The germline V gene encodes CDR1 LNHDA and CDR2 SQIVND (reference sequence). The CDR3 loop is CASSPTGVLWANVLTF. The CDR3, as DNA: TGTGCCAGTAGTCCTACAGGTGTTCTCTGGGCCAACGTCCTGACTTTC.

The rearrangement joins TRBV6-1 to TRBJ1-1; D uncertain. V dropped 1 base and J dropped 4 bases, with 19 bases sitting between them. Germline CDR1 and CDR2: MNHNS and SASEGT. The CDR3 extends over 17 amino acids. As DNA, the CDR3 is TGTGCCAGCAGTGAAGTGCTGGGCAGAAGTTCAACCACTGAAGCTTTCTTT. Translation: CASSEVLGRSSTTEAFF.

The CDR3 here is CASRPRAGVYGYTF. CDR3 in DNA: TGTGCCAGCAGGCCCCGGGCAGGGGTCTATGGCTACACCTTC. The rearrangement links TRBV27 to TRBJ1-2; D perhaps matches TRBD1 (6 bases). The V end lost 6 bases, the J end lost 4 bases, and 15 bases lay between the germline ends. This CDR3 region has 14 residues. From germline, CDR1 is MNHEY and CDR2 SMNVEV (reference sequence).

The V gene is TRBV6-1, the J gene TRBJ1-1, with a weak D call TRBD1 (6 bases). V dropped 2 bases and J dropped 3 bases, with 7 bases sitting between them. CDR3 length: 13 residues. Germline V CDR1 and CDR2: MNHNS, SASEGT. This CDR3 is CASSERGYTEAFF. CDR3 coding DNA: TGTGCCAGCAGTGAAAGGGGGTACACTGAAGCTTTCTTT.

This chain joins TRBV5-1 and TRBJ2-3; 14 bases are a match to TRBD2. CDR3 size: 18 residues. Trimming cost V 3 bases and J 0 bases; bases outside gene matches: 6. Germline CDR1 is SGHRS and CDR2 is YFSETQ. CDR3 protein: CASSSPGLAGDSTDTQYF. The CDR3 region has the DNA TGCGCCAGCAGCTCACCGGGACTAGCGGGAGATAGCACAGATACGCAGTATTTT.

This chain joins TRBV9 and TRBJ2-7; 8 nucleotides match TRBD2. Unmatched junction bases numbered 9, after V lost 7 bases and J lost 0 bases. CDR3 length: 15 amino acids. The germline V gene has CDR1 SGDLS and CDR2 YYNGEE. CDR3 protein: CASGQLAESSYEQYF. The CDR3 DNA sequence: TGTGCCAGCGGGCAACTAGCGGAGAGCTCCTACGAGCAGTACTTC.

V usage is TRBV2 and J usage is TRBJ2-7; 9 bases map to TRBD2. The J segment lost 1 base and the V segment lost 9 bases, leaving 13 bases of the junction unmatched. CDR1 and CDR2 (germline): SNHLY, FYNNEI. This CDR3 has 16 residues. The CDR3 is CASGGLAGLHSYEQYF. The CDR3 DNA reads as TGTGCCAGTGGCGGCCTAGCGGGACTCCATTCCTACGAGCAGTACTTC. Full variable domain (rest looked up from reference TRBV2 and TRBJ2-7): EPEVTQTPSHQVTQMGQEVILRCVPISNHLYFYWYRQILGQKVEFLVSFYNNEISEKSEIFDDQFSVERPDGSNFTLKIRSTKLEDSAMYFCASGGLAGLHSYEQYFGPGTRLTVT.

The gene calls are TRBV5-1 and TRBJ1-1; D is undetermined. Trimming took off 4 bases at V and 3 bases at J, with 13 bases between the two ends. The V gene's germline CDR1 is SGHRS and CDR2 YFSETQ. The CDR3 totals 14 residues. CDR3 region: CASSPEDRDTEAFF. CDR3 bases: TGCGCCAGCAGCCCTGAGGACCGGGACACTGAAGCTTTCTTT.

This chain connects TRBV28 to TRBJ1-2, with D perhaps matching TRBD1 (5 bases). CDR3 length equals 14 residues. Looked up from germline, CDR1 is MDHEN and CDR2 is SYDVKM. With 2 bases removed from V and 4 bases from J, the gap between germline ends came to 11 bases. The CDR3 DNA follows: TGTGCCAGCAGTTTAGGAGGAGGGGTCTATGGCTACACCTTC. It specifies CASSLGGGVYGYTF.

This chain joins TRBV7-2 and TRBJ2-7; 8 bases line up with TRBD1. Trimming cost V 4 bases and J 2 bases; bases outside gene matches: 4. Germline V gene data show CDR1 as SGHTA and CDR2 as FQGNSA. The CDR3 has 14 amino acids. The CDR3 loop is CASSSQTGAYEQYF. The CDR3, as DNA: TGTGCCAGCAGCTCACAGACAGGGGCCTACGAGCAGTACTTC.

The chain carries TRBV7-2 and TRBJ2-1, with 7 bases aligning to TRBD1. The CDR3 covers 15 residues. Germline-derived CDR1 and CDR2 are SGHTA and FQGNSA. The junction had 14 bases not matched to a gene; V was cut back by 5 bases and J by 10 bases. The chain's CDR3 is CASSRRDRSLGEQFF. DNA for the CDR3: TGTGCCAGCAGCCGACGGGACAGAAGTTTGGGGGAGCAGTTCTTC.